The 30 T cell receptor beta chains given below trace back to one sample, sequenced in a study of T cell responses to AZD1222 COVID-19 vaccine. Method: immunoSEQ multiplex PCR; TCRdb's copy keeps in-frame clones and lacks some. The sample has about 130,000 clones; 85% to 95% are singletons. The material sequenced was peripheral blood, taken on day 0 of AZD1222 vaccination. The receptor set was obtained from an adult in good health.

This chain joins TRBV6-1 and TRBJ1-1; D unresolved. Trimming left V 7 bases short and J 8 bases short, with 14 bases between. The CDR3 has 12 residues. Germline V CDR1 and CDR2: MNHNS, SASEGT. The CDR3 spells CASTPPSGEAFF. CDR3 DNA: TGTGCCAGCACCCCCCCCTCGGGGGAAGCTTTCTTT.

The genes are TRBV4-1 and TRBJ1-5; D gene ambiguous. CDR3 size: 13 residues. CDR1 MGHRA and CDR2 YSYEKL come from the germline V gene. The V end lost 1 base, the J end lost 3 bases, and 4 bases lay between the germline ends. This chain's CDR3 is CASSQGVNQPQHF. As DNA, the CDR3 is TGCGCCAGCAGCCAAGGGGTCAATCAGCCCCAGCATTTT.

This sequence joins TRBV5-1 and TRBJ2-7, with TRBD1 identical over 7 bases. The CDR3 consists of 16 residues. CDR1 and CDR2 (germline): SGHRS, YFSETQ. V trimming: 0 bases; J trimming: 3 bases; junction bases outside the gene matches: 9. The CDR3 DNA follows: TGCGCCAGCAGCTTGGCCTCGGGGACAGAGATCTACGAGCAGTACTTC. Translated, it gives CASSLASGTEIYEQYF.

The chain is built from TRBV2 and TRBJ1-6; the D is unclear. The CDR3 covers 12 residues. Trimming cost V 0 bases and J 7 bases, with 1 base left between them. In germline, CDR1 is SNHLY, CDR2 FYNNEI. The CDR3 DNA sequence: TGTGCCAGCAGTGAAGCAAATTCACCCCTCCACTTT. It codes for CASSEANSPLHF.

About this clone: The CDR3 end shows no conserved phenylalanine or tryptophan, and so a read error is likely. The limits of the CDR3 on the DNA are not certain, so only TCRdb's listed CDR3 is given. The J gene is TRBJ1-1, the V gene TRBV6-2 or TRBV6-3; no check of the table's D call, TRBD1, against the DNA was made. The CDR3 has 13 residues if both end residues are counted. Germline CDR1 reads MNHEY; CDR2 reads SVGEGT. The CDR3 sequence is CASSDRDSALGTP.

The chain uses TRBV7-8 and TRBJ2-7; no firm D call. The CDR3 loop spans 12 amino acids. V lost 5 bases, J lost 0 bases, and 5 bases lay in between. Germline lookup yields CDR1 SGHVS and CDR2 FQNEAQ. CDR3 nucleotides: TGTGCCAGCAGCCCCCTCTCCTACGAGCAGTACTTC. This encodes CASSPLSYEQYF.

The gene calls are TRBV30 and TRBJ1-2; the D is unclear. Germline CDR1 reads GTSNPN; CDR2 reads SVGIG (reference sequence). V was cut by 4 bases and J by 5 bases, with 8 bases left in between. The CDR3 is made up of 11 amino acids. DNA of the CDR3: TGTGCCTGGAACGCACCATATGGCTACACCTTC. This sequence encodes CAWNAPYGYTF. Supplemented by reference TRBV30 and TRBJ1-2, the full variable domain reads SQTIHQWPATLVQPVGSPLSLECTVEGTSNPNLYWYRQAAGRGLQLLFYSVGIGQISSEVPQNLSASRPQDRQFILSSKKLLLSDSGFYLCAWNAPYGYTFGSGTRLTVV.

The rearrangement links TRBV13 to TRBJ1-2; 9 bases fit TRBD1. Germline V gene lookup returns CDR1 PRHDT and CDR2 FYEKMQ (reference sequence). The CDR3 spans 13 residues. With V trimmed by 5 bases and J by 6 bases, 4 bases remained unmatched. The DNA for the CDR3 is TGTGCCAGCAGCCCCGGGACAGGGAATGGCTACACCTTC. Its translation is CASSPGTGNGYTF.

J is TRBJ1-2 and V is TRBV4-1, with 8 bases lining up with TRBD1. The junction had 6 bases not matched to a gene; V was cut back by 4 bases and J by 8 bases. The CDR3 has 13 residues. In germline, CDR1 is MGHRA, CDR2 YSYEKL. The CDR3 here is CASSRTGLGGYTF. The CDR3 DNA reads as TGCGCCAGCAGCCGGACAGGGTTGGGAGGCTACACCTTC.

The chain carries TRBV3-1 (or the pseudogene TRBV3-2) and TRBJ2-5; 13 nucleotides match TRBD2. Germline CDR1 and CDR2: LGHDT and YNNKEL (reference sequence). The CDR3 totals 15 residues. V lost 7 bases to trimming and J lost 5 bases; unmatched junction nucleotides: 7. The CDR3 nucleotides are TGTGCCAGCAACAAACTAGCGGGGGGGCGGGAGACCCAGTACTTC. Protein product: CASNKLAGGRETQYF.

This chain uses TRBV7-2 with TRBJ2-2; unclear D gene. Trimming pared 0 bases from V and 4 bases from J, leaving 9 bases between. The CDR3 length is 15 residues. Looked up from germline, CDR1 is SGHTA and CDR2 is FQGNSA. CDR3 in amino acids: CASSLAVVSTGELFF. DNA for the CDR3: TGTGCCAGCAGCTTAGCGGTGGTTAGCACCGGGGAGCTGTTTTTT.

The chain carries TRBV5-1 and TRBJ2-7, with D perhaps matching TRBD1 (5 bases). The CDR3 totals 13 residues. The germline V gene has CDR1 SGHRS and CDR2 YFSETQ. Between the trimmed V and J ends, which lost 4 bases and 3 bases, there was a span of 11 bases. Here the CDR3 DNA reads TGCGCCAGCAGCGCAGACAGTAGCTACGAGCAGTACTTC. Encoded protein: CASSADSSYEQYF. Together with reference TRBV5-1 and TRBJ2-7, the CDR3 gives the full variable domain: KAGVTQTPRYLIKTRGQQVTLSCSPISGHRSVSWYQQTPGQGLQFLFEYFSETQRNKGNFPGRFSGRQFSNSRSEMNVSTLELGDSALYLCASSADSSYEQYFGPGTRLTVT.

The rearrangement joins TRBV19 to TRBJ1-2; 10 bases are shared with TRBD1. J was trimmed by 8 bases and V by 8 bases; bases with no gene match: 11. The CDR3 is 14 residues long. Per germline, CDR1 LNHDA and CDR2 SQIVND (reference sequence). The CDR3 reads CASFSRQGARGYTF. The CDR3 DNA is TGTGCCAGTTTCTCTCGACAGGGGGCGCGGGGCTACACCTTC.

This chain connects TRBV4-3 to TRBJ2-1; 8 bases map to TRBD2. Germline V lookup: CDR1 LGHNA, CDR2 YSLEER. V trimming: 0 bases; J trimming: 4 bases; junction bases outside the gene matches: 2. The CDR3 contains 15 residues. CDR3 loop: CASSQETSEYNEQFF. The CDR3 nucleotides are TGCGCCAGCAGCCAAGAGACTAGCGAATACAATGAGCAGTTCTTC.

The chain is built from TRBV4-2 and TRBJ1-5; a possible D gene is TRBD1 (5 bases). Trimming removed 2 bases from V and 4 bases from J, with 15 bases in between. CDR1 and CDR2 from the germline V gene are LGHNA and YNFKEQ. The CDR3 loop spans 16 amino acids. In DNA form, the CDR3 reads TGTGCCAGCAGCCAAAGGGACCAACAAGCAAATCAGCCCCAGCATTTT. This sequence encodes CASSQRDQQANQPQHF.

The chain employs TRBV3-1 (or the pseudogene TRBV3-2) and TRBJ2-3; either TRBD1 or TRBD2 may fit D (5 bases each). Germline CDR1 reads LGHDT; CDR2 reads YNNKEL (reference sequence). Trimming removed 1 base at V and 2 bases at J, with 16 bases between. The CDR3 runs to 17 residues. This CDR3 reads CASSQVGGKGNTDTQYF. The CDR3 nucleotides are TGTGCCAGCAGCCAAGTTGGAGGTAAGGGGAACACAGATACGCAGTATTTT.

The chain has TRBV19 and TRBJ1-5, with 11 positions matching TRBD1. The CDR3 loop spans 14 amino acids. Unmatched junction bases numbered 6, after V lost 7 bases and J lost 7 bases. Germline V gives CDR1 LNHDA, CDR2 SQIVND (reference sequence). The CDR3 DNA follows: TGTGCCAGTACGGGACAGGGGGACTGGCAGCCCCAGCATTTT. Translated: CASTGQGDWQPQHF.

The V gene is TRBV11-2, the J gene TRBJ2-4; 13 bases agree with TRBD2. CDR1 is SGHAT and CDR2 is FQNNGV in the germline V gene. The CDR3 runs 17 residues. J was trimmed by 4 bases and V by 1 base; bases with no gene match: 4. CDR3 bases: TGTGCCAGCAGCTTAGTTCGGACTAGCGGGAGAAAAAACATTCAGTACTTC. Amino acid sequence: CASSLVRTSGRKNIQYF.

This rearrangement joins TRBV5-6 to TRBJ1-2, with 7 bases fitting TRBD1. V trimming: 4 bases; J trimming: 5 bases; junction bases outside the gene matches: 8. The CDR3 extends over 14 amino acids. Germline V CDR1 and CDR2: SGHDT, YYEEEE. CDR3 nucleotide sequence: TGTGCCAGCAGCGCCAACGACAGGGTATATGGCTACACCTTC. Its protein is CASSANDRVYGYTF. Filled out from reference TRBV5-6 and TRBJ1-2, the complete variable domain reads DAGVTQSPTHLIKTRGQQVTLRCSPKSGHDTVSWYQQALGQGPQFIFQYYEEEERQRGNFPDRFSGHQFPNYSSELNVNALLLGDSALYLCASSANDRVYGYTFGSGTRLTVV.

The chain couples TRBV7-2 to TRBJ1-5; TRBD1 is a possible D gene (5 bases). The CDR3 spans 16 residues. Trimming cost V 5 bases and J 3 bases, with 17 bases left between them. The germline V gene has CDR1 SGHTA and CDR2 FQGNSA. CDR3 loop: CASSPYGRDPNQPQHF. For the CDR3, the DNA is TGTGCCAGCAGCCCCTACGGCCGGGACCCCAATCAGCCCCAGCATTTT.

The chain is built from TRBV28 and TRBJ2-1; 7 nucleotides agree with TRBD1. V lost 5 bases and J lost 7; bases outside the gene matches: 5. CDR3 size: 13 residues. From germline, CDR1 is MDHEN and CDR2 SYDVKM. The CDR3 region is CASSRQGINEQFF. The CDR3 bases are TGTGCCAGCAGTCGACAGGGAATTAATGAGCAGTTCTTC.

The chain employs TRBV19 and TRBJ1-5; D uncertain. The CDR3 covers 14 residues. CDR1 LNHDA and CDR2 SQIVND come from the germline V gene (reference sequence). V dropped 4 bases and J dropped 3 bases, with 10 bases sitting between them. The CDR3 here is CASSKAVANQPQHF. CDR3 in DNA: TGTGCCAGTAGTAAGGCAGTAGCCAATCAGCCCCAGCATTTT.

The chain couples TRBV19 to TRBJ2-1, with TRBD2 identical over 8 bases. Germline V CDR1 and CDR2: LNHDA, SQIVND (reference sequence). After removal of 3 bases from V and 8 bases from J, the junction contained 9 bases not matched to a gene. There are 15 residues in the CDR3. The CDR3 bases are TGTGCCAGTAGTATCGGCAGCGGGGGTACCGATGAGCAGTTCTTC. Amino acids: CASSIGSGGTDEQFF.

The rearrangement uses TRBV4-2 and TRBJ2-7; 16 nucleotides align to TRBD2. V trimming: 1 base; J trimming: 3 bases; junction bases outside the gene matches: 6. Germline V lookup: CDR1 LGHNA, CDR2 YNFKEQ. This CDR3 region has 18 residues. The CDR3 reads CASSQAGTSGRDFYEQYF. CDR3 sequence (DNA): TGTGCCAGCAGCCAAGCCGGGACTAGCGGGAGGGACTTCTACGAGCAGTACTTC.

V and J are TRBV4-1 and TRBJ2-2; 7 bases fit TRBD1. The CDR3 runs 17 residues. Germline trimming cut 3 bases from V and 0 bases from J; bases unmatched to any gene: 7. Germline CDR1 MGHRA, CDR2 YSYEKL. The CDR3 region has the DNA TGCGCCAGCAGCCATAACCGACAGGGATCGAACACCGGGGAGCTGTTTTTT. Translation gives CASSHNRQGSNTGELFF.

The chain couples TRBV7-3 to TRBJ2-1; the D is unclear. Trimming removed 8 bases from V and 4 bases from J, with 12 bases in between. CDR1 is SGHTA and CDR2 is FQGTGA in the germline V gene. This CDR3 is 13 amino acids long. This chain's CDR3 is CASSLANYNEQFF. CDR3 sequence (DNA): TGTGCCAGCTCACTGGCAAATTACAATGAGCAGTTCTTC.

Comments on this clone: The junction departs from the called germline gene at one end, perhaps through a read error. This chain uses TRBV7-2 with TRBJ2-5, with TRBD2 as a possible D gene (6 bases). This CDR3 contains 14 residues. Per the germline V gene, CDR1 is SGHTA and CDR2 is FQGNSA. The CDR3 sequence: CASTLGTVQETQYF. The CDR3 nucleotides are TGTGCCAGCACCTTAGGGACTGTACAAGAGACCCAGTACTTC.

Only one count was recorded for this clone. V is TRBV6-5 and J is TRBJ1-1, with unresolved D. The CDR3 totals 15 residues. Trimming removed 1 base from V and 3 bases from J, with 12 bases in between. Germline CDR1 and CDR2: MNHEY and SVGAGI. CDR3 amino acids: CASSYYGPLDTEAFF. In DNA, the CDR3 is TGTGCCAGCAGTTACTATGGCCCCCTGGACACTGAAGCTTTCTTT.

The chain couples TRBV9 to TRBJ1-2; TRBD1 matches at 11 bases. This CDR3 spans 15 amino acids. Trimming cost V 0 bases and J 4 bases; bases outside gene matches: 2. Germline CDR1 reads SGDLS; CDR2 reads YYNGEE. The CDR3 spells CASSVEGTGGYGYTF. CDR3 coding DNA: TGTGCCAGCAGCGTAGAGGGGACAGGGGGCTATGGCTACACCTTC.

The chain joins TRBV5-4 to TRBJ2-7; the D call may be TRBD1 or TRBD2 (6 bases each). Germline V gives CDR1 SGHNT, CDR2 YYREEE (reference sequence). The CDR3 consists of 15 residues. V lost 0 bases, J lost 0 bases, and 10 bases lay in between. The CDR3 reads CASSLGGGGSYEQYF. The DNA of the CDR3 is TGTGCCAGCAGCTTGGGAGGGGGAGGCTCCTACGAGCAGTACTTC.